The 17 T cell receptor beta chains given below trace back to one sample, sequenced in a study of beta chain features in type 1 diabetes (dated by TCRdb to the late 2010s). No antigen has been identified for these receptors. Beyond this particular receptor, the publication reports: Type 1 diabetes patients showed a moderate but significant shortening of TCRB CDR3 length in all four CD4+ subsets.

Library prep was done by the immunoSEQ multiplex PCR assay. The entire amount of isolated RNA was reverse transcribed using the High Capacity cDNA Reverse Transcription Kit, so the sequenced TCRB transcripts were expressed ones. What TCRdb holds here is the immuneACCESS table cut down to in-frame rearrangements. Part of the clones is not present; checked against another copy, under half of the missing clones reflect an unresolved V gene, and the others are unexplained. In all, the sample holds 640,000 or so clones, and around 15% of those were seen once. The ten largest clones represent just under 0.04% of the sample. Sample: naive CD4+ T cells from blood. Per the publication, the cell subset or site label means: true naive CD4+ T cells. These receptors all come from a man between 18 and 35 years old with type 1 diabetes.

This clone was recorded a few times. This sequence joins TRBV29-1 and TRBJ2-3, with D possibly TRBD1 on 6 matching bases. The CDR3 sequence is 14 residues long. V shed 0 bases and J shed 3 bases, with 10 bases lying between them. The V gene's germline CDR1 is SQVTM and CDR2 ANQGSEA. As DNA, the CDR3 is TGCAGCGTTGAAGACCCACAGGGAACAGATACGCAGTATTTT. This gives the protein CSVEDPQGTDTQYF.

This clone was seen a handful of times. The rearrangement uses TRBV14 and TRBJ2-7, with 7 nucleotides matching TRBD2. Germline CDR1 SGHDN, CDR2 FVKESK. This CDR3 is built from 14 residues. Trimming removed 8 bases from V and 5 bases from J; junction bases left unmatched: 12. DNA for the CDR3: TGTGCCAGCGGAAGGCGGGAGAGGCTCCACGAGCAGTACTTC. Its protein is CASGRRERLHEQYF.

In this sample, this clone turned up a few times. V is TRBV2 and J is TRBJ2-7; unclear D gene. Germline CDR1 reads SNHLY; CDR2 reads FYNNEI. Trimming left V 6 bases short and J 0 bases short, with 6 bases between. This CDR3 is built from 12 residues. CDR3 region: CASRPDSYEQYF. CDR3 in DNA: TGTGCCAGCAGGCCCGACTCCTACGAGCAGTACTTC.

The chain recombines TRBV6-5 with TRBJ1-1, with D unclear. The germline CDR1 and CDR2 sequences are MNHEY and SVGAGI. The CDR3 spans 13 residues. The germline V and J ends were trimmed by 5 bases and 1 base, with 8 bases remaining between them. This CDR3 reads CASSATPNTEAFF. CDR3 sequence (DNA): TGTGCCAGCAGTGCCACACCGAACACTGAAGCTTTCTTT.

This chain connects TRBV4-3 to TRBJ1-4; D is undetermined. CDR3 length equals 14 residues. Germline V gene data show CDR1 as LGHNA and CDR2 as YSLEER. Trimming pared 1 base from V and 4 bases from J, leaving 7 bases between. The CDR3 coding sequence is TGCGCCAGCAGCCAAGGGAATCATAATGAAAAACTGTTTTTT. It encodes CASSQGNHNEKLFF.

This chain links TRBV19 with TRBJ2-3, with D perhaps being TRBD1 or TRBD2 (5 bases each). The ends were cut back, 9 bases at V and 0 bases at J, with 13 bases in the middle. Germline loops: CDR1 LNHDA, CDR2 SQIVND (reference sequence). This CDR3 spans 14 amino acids. CDR3 protein: CASQVGTSTDTQYF. The CDR3 DNA reads as TGTGCCAGCCAGGTGGGGACGAGCACAGATACGCAGTATTTT.

The sample holds one count of this clone. The same CDR3 also results from other DNA sequences found in this sample. The rearrangement joins TRBV11-2 to TRBJ2-5; D gene unclear. Germline V CDR1 and CDR2: SGHAT, FQNNGV. The CDR3 extends over 13 amino acids. V lost 3 bases and J lost 2, with 7 bases in between. The CDR3 reads CASSLGNQETQYF. The CDR3 bases are TGTGCCAGCAGCTTGGGTAATCAAGAGACCCAGTACTTC.

The chain is built from TRBV4-2 and TRBJ1-1; TRBD1 might be the D (5 bases). The CDR3 is 13 amino acids. The germline V and J ends were trimmed by 6 bases and 1 base, with 9 bases remaining between them. The germline gives CDR1 LGHNA, CDR2 YNFKEQ. The CDR3 region has the DNA TGTGCCAGCAGTTTACAGGCGAACACTGAAGCTTTCTTT. The encoded protein is CASSLQANTEAFF.

The rearrangement links TRBV4-3 to TRBJ2-6, with D unclear. Germline V lookup: CDR1 LGHNA, CDR2 YSLEER. The CDR3 runs to 15 residues. V lost 4 bases to trimming and J lost 1 base, with 8 bases between them. The CDR3 DNA is TGCGCCAGCAGCCCGGTTGGTTCTGGGGCCAACGTCCTGACTTTC. It codes for CASSPVGSGANVLTF.

This clone has only a few counts. This rearrangement joins TRBV6-5 to TRBJ1-1; no firm D call. Per the germline V gene, CDR1 is MNHEY and CDR2 is SVGAGI. V was clipped by 7 bases and J by 5 bases, with 5 bases between them. The CDR3 loop spans 10 amino acids. The DNA of the CDR3 is TGTGCCAGCATCGGGACTGAAGCTTTCTTT. It codes for CASIGTEAFF.

The V and J genes are TRBV30 and TRBJ1-1; 10 bases line up with TRBD1. The V gene end was trimmed by 5 bases and the J gene end by 1 base; junction bases not matched to a gene: 1. The CDR3 has 13 amino acids. Germline V gene data show CDR1 as GTSNPN and CDR2 as SVGIG (reference sequence). For the CDR3, the DNA is TGTGCCTGGGGACAGGGGGGGAACACTGAAGCTTTCTTT. Its translation is CAWGQGGNTEAFF.

This clone was seen a few times. This chain uses TRBV2 with TRBJ2-3; weak D call: TRBD2 (6 bases). The CDR3 has 14 amino acids. Germline CDR1 is SNHLY and CDR2 is FYNNEI. V was cut by 11 bases and J by 4 bases, with 19 bases left in between. CDR3 sequence: CASRSGSSADTQYF. The CDR3 DNA sequence: TGTGCCTCCCGGAGCGGATCTAGCGCAGATACGCAGTATTTT.

The J gene is TRBJ1-2, the V gene TRBV30, with D unresolved. Germline assignment: CDR1 GTSNPN and CDR2 SVGIG (reference sequence). V was pared by 4 bases and J by 6 bases, with 12 bases between. This CDR3 comprises 12 residues. This CDR3 is CAWTEWTDGYTF. CDR3 DNA sequence: TGTGCCTGGACGGAATGGACGGATGGCTACACCTTC.

The chain carries TRBV5-4 and TRBJ1-2; TRBD1 aligns across 10 bases. The V gene end was trimmed by 4 bases and the J gene end by 0 bases; junction bases not matched to a gene: 9. CDR1 and CDR2 from the germline V gene are SGHNT and YYREEE (reference sequence). The CDR3 is made up of 17 amino acids. CDR3 loop: CASSMGQGNGANYGYTF. In DNA form, the CDR3 reads TGTGCCAGCAGCATGGGACAGGGGAACGGGGCTAACTATGGCTACACCTTC.

This clone occurred a few times. The chain joins TRBV5-1 to TRBJ2-2; weak D call: TRBD1 (5 bases). The germline V and J ends were trimmed by 6 bases and 2 bases, with 14 bases remaining between them. CDR3 size: 15 residues. Germline CDR1 is SGHRS and CDR2 is YFSETQ. This CDR3 is CASTTQGSNTGELFF. CDR3 nucleotide sequence: TGCGCCAGCACCACTCAGGGATCCAACACCGGGGAGCTGTTTTTT.

Note on this clone: At the DNA level, this CDR3 is encoded by other sequences in the same sample as well. The rearrangement joins TRBV29-1 to TRBJ2-1, with D uncertain. This CDR3 comprises 10 residues. V lost 7 bases, J lost 3 bases, and 4 bases lay in between. Germline values: CDR1 SQVTM, CDR2 ANQGSEA. In DNA, the CDR3 is TGCAGCGCACACTACAATGAGCAGTTCTTC. Protein: CSAHYNEQFF.

In this sample, this clone turned up a few times. The V call is TRBV6-5, the J call TRBJ1-5, with D possibly matching TRBD1 (6 bases). This CDR3 spans 14 amino acids. The germline V and J ends were trimmed by 7 bases and 0 bases, with 10 bases remaining between them. Germline lookup yields CDR1 MNHEY and CDR2 SVGAGI. CDR3 loop: CASKYRDSNQPQHF. For the CDR3, the DNA is TGTGCCAGCAAATACAGGGATAGCAATCAGCCCCAGCATTTT.